These 32 T cell receptor beta chains originate from one sample sequenced in a study of cytomegalovirus exposure and HLA in healthy donors. A multiplex PCR was run with 60 Vbeta primers and 13 Jbeta primers. Clones were read by immunoSEQ multiplex PCR, and TCRdb kept only the in-frame ones, dropping some. Of roughly 160,000 clones listed, more than 65% are singletons. The specimen was PBMCs. The receptors were sampled from a young man in good health and CMV-seronegative.

This chain connects TRBV5-4 to TRBJ2-3; D may be TRBD2 (5 bases). V was clipped by 5 bases and J by 2 bases, with 12 bases between them. The germline CDR1 and CDR2 sequences are SGHNT and YYREEE (reference sequence). The CDR3 covers 14 residues. CDR3 DNA sequence: TGTGCCAGCAGTCGGGATTTGGTCACAGATACGCAGTATTTT. Its translation is CASSRDLVTDTQYF.

The chain carries TRBV15 and TRBJ1-6; D unclear. Germline assignment: CDR1 LNHNV and CDR2 YYDKDF (reference sequence). Between the trimmed V and J ends, which lost 3 bases and 5 bases, there was a span of 17 bases. This CDR3 comprises 17 residues. The CDR3 nucleotides are TGTGCCACCAGCAGGAGAATCCCCCCCACCAATAATTCACCCCTCCACTTT. Encoded protein: CATSRRIPPTNNSPLHF.

This clone was detected only once. The chain couples TRBV28 to TRBJ2-5, with TRBD1 matching 10 bases. CDR3 length: 15 residues. CDR1 and CDR2 (germline): MDHEN, SYDVKM. The ends lost 7 bases at V and 5 bases at J; junction bases unmatched: 10. CDR3 amino acids: CASNGRDRGFETQYF. CDR3 nucleotides: TGTGCCAGCAATGGACGGGACAGGGGATTTGAGACCCAGTACTTC.

This clone was seen more than once but under ten times. The V and J genes are TRBV29-1 and TRBJ2-7; the D gene is possibly TRBD1 (6 bases). Germline V gene lookup returns CDR1 SQVTM and CDR2 ANQGSEA. This CDR3 is 16 amino acids long. The ends were cut back, 7 bases at V and 1 base at J, with 23 bases in the middle. The DNA of the CDR3 is TGCAGCGACGTTGGCCTGGGGGACAAATATTCCTACGAGCAGTACTTC. Residues: CSDVGLGDKYSYEQYF.

The chain combines TRBV28 with TRBJ2-1; TRBD1 matches 8 bases. The CDR3 runs 15 residues. Germline V gene data show CDR1 as MDHEN and CDR2 as SYDVKM. Trimming removed 5 bases from V and 8 bases from J; junction bases left unmatched: 11. Here the CDR3 reads CASSVETGVLYEQFF. The CDR3 bases are TGTGCCAGCAGTGTAGAGACAGGGGTCCTGTATGAGCAGTTCTTC.

The chain has TRBV7-2 and TRBJ2-5, with unresolved D. The V gene's germline CDR1 is SGHTA and CDR2 FQGNSA. CDR3 length equals 14 residues. V shed 3 bases and J shed 3 bases, with 11 bases lying between them. CDR3 sequence reads: CASSLTSAEETQYF. The CDR3 nucleotides are TGTGCCAGCAGCTTGACTTCAGCCGAAGAGACCCAGTACTTC.

The V call is TRBV5-1, the J call TRBJ2-7; D is perhaps TRBD1 (5 bases). Germline V gives CDR1 SGHRS, CDR2 YFSETQ. Trimming took 1 base from V and 3 from J, leaving 14 bases between them. This CDR3 spans 15 amino acids. CDR3 sequence reads: CASSLKSARDYEQYF. Written as DNA, the CDR3 is TGCGCCAGCAGCTTGAAGAGTGCCAGGGACTACGAGCAGTACTTC.

With respect to this clone: Compared with germline, one end of the junction differs, possibly owing to a read error. V and J are TRBV19 and TRBJ2-7; 10 bases are shared with TRBD2. Germline CDR1 is LNHDA and CDR2 is SQIVND (reference sequence). The CDR3 is made up of 15 amino acids. The CDR3 loop reads CASSKASGRVYERYF. The CDR3 region has the DNA TGTGCCAGTAGTAAGGCTAGCGGGAGAGTGTACGAGCGGTACTTC.

This clone was picked up a small number of times. The rearrangement uses TRBV7-2 and TRBJ2-5; TRBD2 aligns across 13 bases. The CDR3 is 16 amino acids. The germline gives CDR1 SGHTA, CDR2 FQGNSA. With V trimmed by 4 bases and J by 3 bases, 5 bases remained unmatched. CDR3 nucleotide sequence: TGTGCCAGCAGCTCCCCGGGACTAGCGGGGAAAGAGACCCAGTACTTC. It yields the protein CASSSPGLAGKETQYF.

This chain uses TRBV5-4 with TRBJ1-2; 10 bases align to TRBD1. Looked up from germline, CDR1 is SGHNT and CDR2 is YYREEE (reference sequence). Trimming took 3 bases from V and 7 from J; bases not matched to a gene: 9. CDR3 length: 15 residues. In DNA form, the CDR3 reads TGTGCCAGCAGCTACGCCTGGGACAGGGGCGGTGGCTACACCTTC. This encodes CASSYAWDRGGGYTF.

A single count supports this clone. The gene calls are TRBV10-3 and TRBJ2-1, with a weak D call TRBD2 (5 bases). The CDR3 has 16 residues. Trimming took off 5 bases at V and 5 bases at J, with 19 bases between the two ends. Germline-derived CDR1 and CDR2 are ENHRY and SYGVKD. The CDR3 DNA sequence: TGTGCCATCAGTAACAGACTCGAATCGGGAAACAATGAGCAGTTCTTC. Its translation: CAISNRLESGNNEQFF.

This clone was seen once. V and J are TRBV19 and TRBJ1-1; 12 bases line up with TRBD1. The junction had 7 bases not matched to a gene; V was cut back by 4 bases and J by 4 bases. The CDR3 is 16 amino acids. Germline loops: CDR1 LNHDA, CDR2 SQIVND (reference sequence). CDR3 protein: CASSTGQGARVTEAFF. The CDR3 nucleotides read TGTGCCAGTAGTACGGGACAGGGGGCTCGGGTCACTGAAGCTTTCTTT. Full variable domain (rest looked up from reference TRBV19 and TRBJ1-1): DGGITQSPKYLFRKEGQNVTLSCEQNLNHDAMYWYRQDPGQGLRLIYYSQIVNDFQKGDIAEGYSVSREKKESFPLTVTSAQKNPTAFYLCASSTGQGARVTEAFFGQGTRLTVV.

V and J are TRBV9 and TRBJ2-1; perhaps TRBD2 as D (6 bases). This CDR3 has 17 residues. Germline-derived CDR1 and CDR2 are SGDLS and YYNGEE. With 2 bases removed from V and 0 bases from J, the gap between germline ends came to 15 bases. The CDR3 DNA reads as TGTGCCAGCAGCGTCGACCCTCGGGAGAGCTCCTACAATGAGCAGTTCTTC. Translation gives CASSVDPRESSYNEQFF.

The table lists this clone with a count of one. The rearrangement uses TRBV30 and TRBJ2-2; TRBD2 matches at 7 bases. After removal of 4 bases from V and 3 bases from J, the junction contained 11 bases not matched to a gene. CDR3 size: 16 residues. Germline V gene data show CDR1 as GTSNPN and CDR2 as SVGIG (reference sequence). The CDR3 DNA sequence: TGTGCCTGGAACCCCTACAGCGGGGTGTACACCGGGGAGCTGTTTTTT. Residues: CAWNPYSGVYTGELFF.

The chain employs TRBV5-1 and TRBJ2-2, with TRBD2 identical over 8 bases. Germline V lookup: CDR1 SGHRS, CDR2 YFSETQ. The CDR3 sequence is 17 residues long. Trimming removed 0 bases from V and 1 base from J; junction bases left unmatched: 5. In nucleotides, the CDR3 is TGCGCCAGCAGCTTGGCCGTCGGGACTAGGAACACCGGGGAGCTGTTTTTT. It is translated as CASSLAVGTRNTGELFF. Combining the CDR3 with reference TRBV5-1 and TRBJ2-2 gives the whole variable domain KAGVTQTPRYLIKTRGQQVTLSCSPISGHRSVSWYQQTPGQGLQFLFEYFSETQRNKGNFPGRFSGRQFSNSRSEMNVSTLELGDSALYLCASSLAVGTRNTGELFFGEGSRLTVL.

This clone was seen just once. This sequence joins TRBV7-2 and TRBJ2-5; D might be TRBD2 (6 bases). Trimming stripped 3 bases from V and 4 bases from J, with 18 bases between. The CDR3 covers 16 residues. From germline, CDR1 is SGHTA and CDR2 FQGNSA. The CDR3 loop reads CASSFKKSGFGETQYF. The CDR3 region has the DNA TGTGCCAGCAGCTTCAAGAAGAGCGGGTTCGGAGAGACCCAGTACTTC.

This clone has a single count. This chain joins TRBV2 and TRBJ2-4; 9 bases are shared with TRBD1. The V gene's germline CDR1 is SNHLY and CDR2 FYNNEI. The CDR3 extends over 16 amino acids. Trimming cost V 6 bases and J 0 bases; bases outside gene matches: 6. CDR3 region: CASSGQGTLAKNIQYF. The CDR3 coding sequence is TGTGCCAGCAGCGGACAGGGGACTTTAGCCAAAAACATTCAGTACTTC.

This clone was found once. J is TRBJ1-1 and V is TRBV14; D possibly corresponds to TRBD1 (5 bases). V was clipped by 2 bases and J by 4 bases, with 14 bases between them. Germline values: CDR1 SGHDN, CDR2 FVKESK. The CDR3 contains 15 residues. The CDR3 here is CASSQRMPGGTEAFF. The CDR3 DNA reads as TGTGCCAGCAGCCAAAGAATGCCCGGGGGCACTGAAGCTTTCTTT. Filled out from reference TRBV14 and TRBJ1-1, the complete variable domain reads EAGVTQFPSHSVIEKGQTVTLRCDPISGHDNLYWYRRVMGKEIKFLLHFVKESKQDESGMPNNRFLAERTGGTYSTLKVQPAELEDSGVYFCASSQRMPGGTEAFFGQGTRLTVV.

V usage is TRBV5-4 and J usage is TRBJ1-1, with 8 bases aligning to TRBD1. The CDR3 is 15 residues long. CDR1 is SGHNT and CDR2 is YYREEE in the germline V gene (reference sequence). V lost 4 bases and J lost 1; bases outside the gene matches: 6. CDR3 protein: CASSSQGAENTEAFF. The CDR3 DNA sequence: TGTGCCAGCAGCAGCCAGGGGGCCGAGAACACTGAAGCTTTCTTT.

This chain connects TRBV7-6 to TRBJ2-7, with 8 positions matching TRBD1. The CDR3 sequence is 16 residues long. Per germline, CDR1 SGHVS and CDR2 FNYEAQ. J gave up 3 bases and V 4 bases, and 11 bases lay outside the gene matches. CDR3 sequence reads: CASSSARDRGRYEQYF. CDR3 DNA: TGTGCCAGCAGCTCTGCCCGTGACAGGGGTCGCTACGAGCAGTACTTC.

This clone has a single count. The chain has TRBV5-1 and TRBJ2-1; D possibly corresponds to TRBD2 (5 bases). The CDR3 runs to 11 residues. From germline, CDR1 is SGHRS and CDR2 YFSETQ. Trimming cost V 4 bases and J 7 bases, with 6 bases left between them. The CDR3 region has the DNA TGCGCCAGCAGCCCGGGAAATGAGCAGTTCTTC. As protein: CASSPGNEQFF.

V usage is TRBV9 and J usage is TRBJ2-1; 10 bases line up with TRBD2. Germline V gene lookup returns CDR1 SGDLS and CDR2 YYNGEE. J lost 5 bases, V lost 0 bases, and 8 bases had no gene match. The CDR3 sequence is 17 residues long. CDR3 sequence reads: CASSVALLSGRDNEQFF. Here the CDR3 DNA reads TGTGCCAGCAGCGTAGCCCTCCTCAGCGGGAGGGACAATGAGCAGTTCTTC.

This clone showed up just a few times. This chain uses TRBV18 with TRBJ2-1; no reliable D call. This CDR3 has 13 amino acids. CDR1 is KGHSH, CDR2 LQKENI, per germline. V was pared by 1 base and J by 5 bases, with 6 bases between. The CDR3 is CASSPQPDNEQFF. CDR3 nucleotides: TGTGCCAGCTCACCACAACCAGACAATGAGCAGTTCTTC.

The rearrangement links TRBV11-3 to TRBJ2-1; D possibly corresponds to TRBD1 (6 bases). The CDR3 consists of 13 residues. Germline V gives CDR1 SGHNT, CDR2 YENEEA. Trimming removed 5 bases from V and 4 bases from J, with 9 bases in between. The CDR3 coding sequence is TGTGCCAGCAGCCCCGGACAGTACAATGAGCAGTTCTTC. It translates to CASSPGQYNEQFF.

The genes are TRBV7-8 and TRBJ1-2; 9 bases line up with TRBD1. Germline loops: CDR1 SGHVS, CDR2 FQNEAQ. The CDR3 has 17 residues. Trimming cost V 0 bases and J 4 bases; bases outside gene matches: 9. DNA of the CDR3: TGTGCCAGCAGCTTAGCTTTACCGGGACAGGGCGCCTATGGCTACACCTTC. It is translated as CASSLALPGQGAYGYTF.

The chain uses TRBV28 and TRBJ1-1, with 7 bases that match TRBD1. In germline, CDR1 is MDHEN, CDR2 SYDVKM. J gave up 6 bases and V 2 bases, and 6 bases lay outside the gene matches. The CDR3 is 14 residues long. CDR3 in DNA: TGTGCCAGCAGTTTACGCAGGGGGATCTCTGAAGCTTTCTTT. Translating it yields CASSLRRGISEAFF.

The chain has TRBV28 and TRBJ2-1, with D possibly TRBD1 on 7 matching bases. The CDR3 length is 16 residues. CDR1 MDHEN and CDR2 SYDVKM come from the germline V gene. V lost 6 bases and J 4 bases, leaving 19 bases between the germline ends. In nucleotides, the CDR3 is TGTGCCAGCAGGGATACGGAGGGGACAGCGTACAATGAGCAGTTCTTC. It specifies CASRDTEGTAYNEQFF.

This chain uses TRBV28 with TRBJ2-7, with unresolved D. The CDR3 consists of 14 residues. V was pared by 5 bases and J by 5 bases, with 16 bases between. Per germline, CDR1 MDHEN and CDR2 SYDVKM. The CDR3 is CASSPRSMSDEQYF. CDR3 nucleotide sequence: TGTGCCAGCAGTCCTAGATCCATGAGTGACGAGCAGTACTTC.

This clone turned up a few times. The chain carries TRBV6-5 and TRBJ1-1; the D is unclear. Trimming stripped 6 bases from V and 1 base from J, with 15 bases between. The CDR3 has 15 amino acids. CDR1 and CDR2 (germline): MNHEY, SVGAGI. The CDR3 sequence is CASRIPRAGNTEAFF. The DNA of the CDR3 is TGTGCCAGCAGGATACCACGGGCGGGGAACACTGAAGCTTTCTTT.

The CDR3: CASGGTGNEKLFF. Written as DNA, the CDR3 is TGTGCCAGCGGCGGGACAGGGAATGAAAAACTGTTTTTT. The chain has TRBV6-5 and TRBJ1-4; TRBD1 matches 9 bases. The J segment lost 5 bases and the V segment lost 8 bases, leaving 3 bases of the junction unmatched. This CDR3 has 13 residues. Germline V gives CDR1 MNHEY, CDR2 SVGAGI.

The chain uses TRBV10-3 and TRBJ2-7; 9 nucleotides align to TRBD1. Germline V gene lookup returns CDR1 ENHRY and CDR2 SYGVKD. With 0 bases clipped from V and 3 bases from J, the junction kept 6 bases outside the gene matches. The CDR3 runs to 16 residues. The CDR3 sequence: CAISESTGTGLYEQYF. CDR3 bases: TGTGCCATCAGTGAGTCGACCGGGACAGGGCTCTACGAGCAGTACTTC.

As to this clone: An end of the junction does not agree with germline; a read error may underlie this. CDR3 in amino acids: CASSFLDRVAERYF. CDR3 nucleotides: TGTGCCAGCAGTTTTTTGGACAGGGTCGCCGAGCGGTACTTC. J is TRBJ2-7 and V is TRBV28; 8 bases match TRBD1. The CDR3 consists of 14 residues. Germline V lookup: CDR1 MDHEN, CDR2 SYDVKM.